The 6 T cell receptor beta chains in this list originate from one sample, sequenced in a study of follicular helper T cells after annual influenza vaccination. Time point given: 2014-2015 season, 7 days after vaccination. Assay: immunoSEQ multiplex PCR; the TCRdb copy retains only in-frame clones and omits some. The repertoire holds 8,500 to 9,000 clones, with roughly 80% as singletons. Sequencing was performed on CXCR5+ CD38- circulating T follicular helper cells from blood, taken 7 days after influenza vaccination. Regarding subset: circulating Tfh, non-naive CD4+CXCR5+PD-1+ (ICOS+CD38+ or ICOS-CD38-). The source of these receptors is an adult who received the influenza vaccine.

The rearrangement links TRBV7-9 to TRBJ1-5; D remains ambiguous. This CDR3 has 12 residues. Trimming left V 8 bases short and J 2 bases short, with 7 bases between. Germline V gene sequence: CDR1 SEHNR, CDR2 FQNEAQ (reference sequence). This CDR3 is CASSRGNQPQHF. The DNA of the CDR3 is TGTGCCAGCTCTCGTGGCAATCAGCCCCAGCATTTT.

This clone has more than one count but fewer than ten. The chain is built from TRBV7-8 and TRBJ1-5; 7 positions match TRBD1. The V segment lost 1 base and the J segment 5 bases; nucleotides outside the gene matches: 2. CDR1 and CDR2 from the germline V gene are SGHVS and FQNEAQ. The CDR3 is made up of 14 amino acids. CDR3 DNA sequence: TGTGCCAGCAGCTTAGGAGGGGGCGATCAGCCCCAGCATTTT. Translation: CASSLGGGDQPQHF.

V gene TRBV19 combines with J gene TRBJ1-1; 11 bases map to TRBD1. CDR3 length equals 16 residues. Germline assignment: CDR1 LNHDA and CDR2 SQIVND (reference sequence). The V and J ends lost 5 bases and 1 base, in that order; junction bases with no gene match: 6. Here the CDR3 reads CASSGRTGGGNTEAFF. CDR3 bases: TGTGCCAGTAGTGGCCGGACAGGGGGCGGGAACACTGAAGCTTTCTTT.

The chain has TRBV5-1 and TRBJ2-5, with D possibly TRBD2 on 6 matching bases. Germline values: CDR1 SGHRS, CDR2 YFSETQ. The CDR3 consists of 14 residues. Trimming pared 7 bases from V and 7 bases from J, leaving 20 bases between. CDR3 nucleotide sequence: TGCGCCAGCGGCCTTGGGGGGAGCGTTGGGACCCAGTACTTC. Translating gives CASGLGGSVGTQYF. Supplemented by reference TRBV5-1 and TRBJ2-5, the full variable domain reads KAGVTQTPRYLIKTRGQQVTLSCSPISGHRSVSWYQQTPGQGLQFLFEYFSETQRNKGNFPGRFSGRQFSNSRSEMNVSTLELGDSALYLCASGLGGSVGTQYFGPGTRLLVL.

This clone was seen only a few times. The chain employs TRBV2 and TRBJ2-7; D unclear. The V gene lost 4 bases and the J gene lost 6 bases, with 7 bases spanning the gap. The germline V gene has CDR1 SNHLY and CDR2 FYNNEI. The CDR3 runs to 11 residues. The CDR3 sequence is CASSVQGEQYF. In DNA, the CDR3 is TGTGCCAGCAGTGTGCAAGGCGAGCAGTACTTC. Full variable domain (rest looked up from reference TRBV2 and TRBJ2-7): EPEVTQTPSHQVTQMGQEVILRCVPISNHLYFYWYRQILGQKVEFLVSFYNNEISEKSEIFDDQFSVERPDGSNFTLKIRSTKLEDSAMYFCASSVQGEQYFGPGTRLTVT.

The chain carries TRBV7-2 and TRBJ1-1; no reliable D call. The CDR3 runs 14 residues. V was shortened by 0 bases and J by 1 base, with 6 bases between the two germline ends. CDR1 and CDR2 (germline): SGHTA, FQGNSA. The CDR3 bases are TGTGCCAGCAGCTTAGCGGCCAAGAACACTGAAGCTTTCTTT. Amino acid sequence: CASSLAAKNTEAFF. Together with reference TRBV7-2 and TRBJ1-1, the CDR3 gives the full variable domain: GAGVSQSPSNKVTEKGKDVELRCDPISGHTALYWYRQSLGQGLEFLIYFQGNSAPDKSGLPSDRFSAERTGGSVSTLTIQRTQQEDSAVYLCASSLAAKNTEAFFGQGTRLTVV.